Sequencing of this T cell receptor (beta chain) was carried out in a study of blood T cells in healthy people across ages. Per germline, CDR1 MNHEY and CDR2 SMNVEV (reference sequence). The length of the CDR3 is 14 residues. Trimming pared 2 bases from V and 4 bases from J, leaving 11 bases between. Study-wide findings and caveats: Age advanced and TCR beta diversity per million T cells fell, roughly linearly.

Using a J-beta primer mix together with a sample-barcoded 5' primer, a second PCR was run for roughly 6 to 11 cycles. Paired-end reads containing CDR3 totaled no fewer than 3 million for each sample. Each CDR3 protein is one row after TCRdb ran MiXCR on the 5' RACE reads. The profile shows fewer than 1,000,000 distinct CDR3 sequences, 35% to 50% of them singletons. This clonotype was found a few times. Its antigen is unknown. Drawn from each donor were approximately 9.2 milliliters of peripheral blood. RNA extraction gave at least 5 micrograms of total RNA per sample. The sequenced sample was blood. This chain joins TRBV27 and TRBJ1-2; D gene uncertain. The origin of this receptor is a man aged 80 or over in good health. CDR3 loop: CASSLTRLTYGYTF. The CDR3 nucleotides read TGTGCCAGCAGTTTAACACGCCTCACCTATGGCTACACCTTC.